The 9 T cell receptor beta chains in this list originate from one sample, sequenced in a study of blood T cells in healthy people across ages. The use of a sample-barcoded 5' primer and a J-beta primer mix characterized a second PCR of about 6 to 11 cycles. Each CDR3 protein gets one entry after TCRdb re-called the 5' RACE reads with MiXCR. The sample has around 1,600,000 distinct CDR3 sequences; 35% to 45% are singletons. Material: blood. The receptors come from a woman in her late teens or twenties in good health.

This clonotype has a handful of counts. The chain joins TRBV6-2 or TRBV6-3 to TRBJ2-1; D may correspond to TRBD1 or TRBD2 (5 bases each). This CDR3 has 15 amino acids. Per the germline V gene, CDR1 is MNHEY and CDR2 is SVGEGT. Trimming cost V 4 bases and J 7 bases, with 17 bases left between them. CDR3 DNA sequence: TGTGCCAGCAGTTCCGGGATAGGGGTGGGAAATGAGCAGTTCTTC. It codes for CASSSGIGVGNEQFF.

V usage is TRBV29-1 and J usage is TRBJ2-1; TRBD1 is a possible D gene (6 bases). The DNA end lines up better with TRBJ2-7; the J call may be wrong. This CDR3 region has 16 residues. Germline assignment: CDR1 SQVTM and CDR2 ANQGSEA. For the CDR3, the DNA is TGCAGCGTTTCCGGTCCGGACAGCCGCTCCTACAATGAGCAGTACTTC. This sequence encodes CSVSGPDSRSYNEQYF.

V is TRBV4-1 and J is TRBJ1-2; the D gene is possibly TRBD1 (6 bases). The CDR3 has 14 residues. Looked up from germline, CDR1 is MGHRA and CDR2 is YSYEKL. Trimming cost V 1 base and J 8 bases, with 14 bases left between them. DNA of the CDR3: TGCGCCAGCAGCCAAGGACAGGCGTGGTTCGGCTACACCTTC. This encodes CASSQGQAWFGYTF.

This rearrangement joins TRBV20-1 to TRBJ1-2, with 8 nucleotides matching TRBD1. With V trimmed by 4 bases and J by 6 bases, 7 bases remained unmatched. This CDR3 is built from 13 residues. The V gene's germline CDR1 is DFQATT and CDR2 SNEGSKA (reference sequence). The CDR3 region is CSANDRGGDGYTF. CDR3 nucleotide sequence: TGCAGTGCTAACGACAGGGGTGGGGATGGCTACACCTTC.

The CDR3 DNA sequence: TGTGCCAGCGGTAGGGACAGGGTTCCCCTAGAGCAGTACTTC. Its translation is CASGRDRVPLEQYF. V and J are TRBV6-5 and TRBJ2-5, with TRBD1 matching over 9 bases. Germline V CDR1 and CDR2: MNHEY, SVGAGI. The junction had 15 bases not matched to a gene; V was cut back by 8 bases and J by 11 bases. This CDR3 is built from 14 residues.

This clonotype was detected a few times. The V and J genes are TRBV15 and TRBJ1-2, with 7 bases identical to TRBD1. The CDR3 contains 13 residues. V shed 4 bases, J shed 8 bases, and the junction held 7 bases outside the gene matches. CDR1 is LNHNV and CDR2 is YYDKDF in the germline V gene (reference sequence). CDR3 DNA sequence: TGTGCCACCAGCATGACAGGGTCACGGGGCTACACCTTC. This sequence encodes CATSMTGSRGYTF.

Ten or more counts support this clonotype. As DNA, the CDR3 is TGTGCCAGCAGCTTAATCCACGAGCAGTACTTC. Its protein is CASSLIHEQYF. This chain connects TRBV7-2 to TRBJ2-7; D is unclear. The V and J ends lost 2 bases and 5 bases respectively, with 4 bases between them. This CDR3 is built from 11 residues. The V gene's germline CDR1 is SGHTA and CDR2 FQGNSA.

The chain uses TRBV20-1 and TRBJ2-4, with 8 bases that match TRBD2. Germline V lookup: CDR1 DFQATT, CDR2 SNEGSKA (reference sequence). After removal of 3 bases from V and 4 bases from J, the junction contained 11 bases not matched to a gene. The CDR3 runs to 16 residues. The CDR3 region has the DNA TGCAGTGCTAGTAGCCAAGCGGGAGTTTCAAAAAACATTCAGTACTTC. This codes for CSASSQAGVSKNIQYF.

This chain connects TRBV7-6 to TRBJ2-1, with D possibly TRBD2 on 6 matching bases. Looked up from germline, CDR1 is SGHVS and CDR2 is FNYEAQ. The CDR3 sequence is 16 residues long. With 1 base removed from V and 7 bases from J, the gap between germline ends came to 17 bases. The CDR3 protein is CASSLGPPNLANEQFF. The CDR3, as DNA: TGTGCCAGCAGCTTAGGCCCCCCGAACCTAGCGAATGAGCAGTTCTTC.